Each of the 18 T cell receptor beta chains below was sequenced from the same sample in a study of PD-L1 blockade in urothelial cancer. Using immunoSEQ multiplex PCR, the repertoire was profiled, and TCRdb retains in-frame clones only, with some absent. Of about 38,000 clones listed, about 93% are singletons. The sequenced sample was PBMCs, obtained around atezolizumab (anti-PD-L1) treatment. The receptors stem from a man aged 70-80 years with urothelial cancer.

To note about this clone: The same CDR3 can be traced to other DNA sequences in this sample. Here the CDR3 reads CASSQELAGTDTQYF. The CDR3 DNA sequence: TGTGCCAGCAGCCAAGAACTAGCGGGGACAGATACGCAGTATTTT. The chain uses TRBV4-2 and TRBJ2-3; 10 bases are a match to TRBD2. Germline values: CDR1 LGHNA, CDR2 YNFKEQ. Germline trimming cut 0 bases from V and 3 bases from J; bases unmatched to any gene: 0. The CDR3 runs to 15 residues.

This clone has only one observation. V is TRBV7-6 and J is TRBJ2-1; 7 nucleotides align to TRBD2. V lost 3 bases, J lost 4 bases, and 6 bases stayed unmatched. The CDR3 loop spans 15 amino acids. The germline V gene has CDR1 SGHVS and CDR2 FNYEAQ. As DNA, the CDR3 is TGTGCCAGCAGCTTCGGCGGGAGAGCTTACAATGAGCAGTTCTTC. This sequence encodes CASSFGGRAYNEQFF.

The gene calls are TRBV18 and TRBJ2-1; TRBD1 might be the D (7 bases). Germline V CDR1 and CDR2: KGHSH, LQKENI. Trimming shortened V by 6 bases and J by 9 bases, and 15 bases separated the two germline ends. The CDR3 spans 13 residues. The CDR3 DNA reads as TGTGCCAGCTCCTCAGGGGGGCTCGGTGAGCAGTTCTTC. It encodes CASSSGGLGEQFF.

CDR3 nucleotide sequence: TGTGCCAGCAGCTTGGCCACAGGGGGACAGCAGTTCTTC. This sequence encodes CASSLATGGQQFF. The chain joins TRBV5-6 to TRBJ2-1; 8 nucleotides align to TRBD1. V lost 0 bases and J lost 11; bases outside the gene matches: 4. Germline CDR1 is SGHDT and CDR2 is YYEEEE. CDR3 length: 13 amino acids.

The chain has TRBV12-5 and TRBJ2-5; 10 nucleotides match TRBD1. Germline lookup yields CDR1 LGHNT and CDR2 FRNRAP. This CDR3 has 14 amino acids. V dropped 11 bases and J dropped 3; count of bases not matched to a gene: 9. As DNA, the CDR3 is TGTGCTGGGCAGACAGGGGGCTTGAAAGAGACCCAGTACTTC. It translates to CAGQTGGLKETQYF.

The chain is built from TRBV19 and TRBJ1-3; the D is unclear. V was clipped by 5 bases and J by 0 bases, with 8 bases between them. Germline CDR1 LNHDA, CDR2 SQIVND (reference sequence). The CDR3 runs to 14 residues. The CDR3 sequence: CASSAGSSGNTIYF. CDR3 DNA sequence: TGTGCCAGTAGTGCCGGGAGCTCTGGAAACACCATATATTTT.

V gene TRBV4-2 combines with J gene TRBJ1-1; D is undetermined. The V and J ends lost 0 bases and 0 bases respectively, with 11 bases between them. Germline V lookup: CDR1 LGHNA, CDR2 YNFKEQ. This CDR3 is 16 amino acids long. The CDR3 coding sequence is TGTGCCAGCAGCCAAGAGGCCCGGGTATTGAACACTGAAGCTTTCTTT. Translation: CASSQEARVLNTEAFF.

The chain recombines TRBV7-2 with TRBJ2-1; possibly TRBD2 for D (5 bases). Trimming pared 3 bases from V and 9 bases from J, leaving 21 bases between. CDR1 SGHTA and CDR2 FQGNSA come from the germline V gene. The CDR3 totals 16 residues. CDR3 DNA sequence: TGTGCCAGCAGCTTGGGAGTGAGGGCCCTCGGCGGTGAGCAGTTCTTC. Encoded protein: CASSLGVRALGGEQFF.

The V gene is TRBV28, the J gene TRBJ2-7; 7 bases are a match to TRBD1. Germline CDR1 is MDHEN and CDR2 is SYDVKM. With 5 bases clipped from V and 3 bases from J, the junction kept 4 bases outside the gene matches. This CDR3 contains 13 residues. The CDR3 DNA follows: TGTGCCAGCAGTCCGGGACAGAGCTACGAGCAGTACTTC. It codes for CASSPGQSYEQYF.

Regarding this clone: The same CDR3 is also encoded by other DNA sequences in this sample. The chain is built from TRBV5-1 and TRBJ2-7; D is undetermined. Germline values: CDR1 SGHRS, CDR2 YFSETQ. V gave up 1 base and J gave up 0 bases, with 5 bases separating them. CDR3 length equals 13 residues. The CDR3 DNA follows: TGCGCCAGCAGCTTGTGGGCCTCCTACGAGCAGTACTTC. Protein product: CASSLWASYEQYF.

CDR3 sequence: CASSLVGQDYGYTF. The CDR3, as DNA: TGCGCCAGCAGCTTGGTGGGGCAGGACTATGGCTACACCTTC. The rearrangement joins TRBV5-1 to TRBJ1-2; perhaps TRBD1 as D (5 bases). The germline gives CDR1 SGHRS, CDR2 YFSETQ. The CDR3 covers 14 residues. V lost 0 bases and J 3 bases, leaving 9 bases between the germline ends.

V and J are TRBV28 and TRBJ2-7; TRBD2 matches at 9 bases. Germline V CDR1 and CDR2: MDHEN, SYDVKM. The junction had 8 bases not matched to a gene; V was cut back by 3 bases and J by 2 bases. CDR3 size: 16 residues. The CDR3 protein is CASSFGTGLATYEQYF. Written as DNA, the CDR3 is TGTGCCAGCAGTTTCGGTACGGGACTAGCTACCTACGAGCAGTACTTC.

CDR3 amino acids: CASSAGGNEKLFF. In nucleotides, the CDR3 is TGTGCCAGCAGCGCAGGAGGTAATGAAAAACTGTTTTTT. The rearrangement uses TRBV5-6 and TRBJ1-4; D gene uncertain. The CDR3 totals 13 residues. V was trimmed by 4 bases and J by 4 bases, leaving 8 bases between them. Germline V CDR1 and CDR2: SGHDT, YYEEEE.

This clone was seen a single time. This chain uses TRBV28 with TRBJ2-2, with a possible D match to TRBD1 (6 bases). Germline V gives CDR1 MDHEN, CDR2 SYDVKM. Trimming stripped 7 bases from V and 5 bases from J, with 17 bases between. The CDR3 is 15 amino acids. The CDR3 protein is CASIQGLWTTGELFF. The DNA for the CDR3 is TGTGCCAGCATACAGGGTTTATGGACTACCGGGGAGCTGTTTTTT. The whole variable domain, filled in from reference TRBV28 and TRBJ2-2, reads DVKVTQSSRYLVKRTGEKVFLECVQDMDHENMFWYRQDPGLGLRLIYFSYDVKMKEKGDIPEGYSVSREKKERFSLILESASTNQTSMYLCASIQGLWTTGELFFGEGSRLTVL.

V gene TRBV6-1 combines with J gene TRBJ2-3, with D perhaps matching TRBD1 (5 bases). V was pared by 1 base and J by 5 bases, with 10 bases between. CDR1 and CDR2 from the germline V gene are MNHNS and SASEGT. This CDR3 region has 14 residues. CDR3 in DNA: TGTGCCAGCAGTGAAGATGGGGCCAAAGATACGCAGTATTTT. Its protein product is CASSEDGAKDTQYF.

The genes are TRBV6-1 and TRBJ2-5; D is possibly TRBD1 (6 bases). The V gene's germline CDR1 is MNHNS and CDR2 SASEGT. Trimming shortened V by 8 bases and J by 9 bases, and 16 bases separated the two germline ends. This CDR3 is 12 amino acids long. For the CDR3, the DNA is TGTGCCAGCGCCGGACAGTCGGGGTCCCAGTACTTC. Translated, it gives CASAGQSGSQYF.

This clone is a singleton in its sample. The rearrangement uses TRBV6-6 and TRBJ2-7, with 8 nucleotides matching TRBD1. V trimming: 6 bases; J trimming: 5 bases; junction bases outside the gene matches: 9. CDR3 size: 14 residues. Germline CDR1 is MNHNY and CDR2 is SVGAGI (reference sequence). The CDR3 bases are TGTGCCAGCAGCCCACAGGGGGTTATCCACGAGCAGTACTTC. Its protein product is CASSPQGVIHEQYF.

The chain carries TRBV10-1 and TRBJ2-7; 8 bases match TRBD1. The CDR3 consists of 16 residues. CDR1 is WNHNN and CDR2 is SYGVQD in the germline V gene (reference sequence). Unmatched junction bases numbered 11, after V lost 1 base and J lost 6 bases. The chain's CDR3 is CASSELPRGRLSEQYF. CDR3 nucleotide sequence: TGCGCCAGCAGTGAGTTGCCCAGGGGGCGGTTGAGCGAGCAGTACTTC.